This T cell receptor beta chain was documented in a study of cytomegalovirus exposure and HLA in healthy donors. As for this clone: Its matching antigen is unknown.

Donors showed nominal health when sampled, although they likely had unrecorded immune exposures. In germline, CDR1 is SGHNT, CDR2 YYREEE (reference sequence). CDR3 length equals 15 residues. V was clipped by 1 base and J by 4 bases, with 12 bases between them. The PCR ran on 60 Vbeta and 13 Jbeta primers. The repertoire was sequenced with immunoSEQ multiplex PCR; TCRdb's copy has only in-frame clones and lacks some. The sample gives roughly 180,000 clones, more than 70% of which show up once; under 1.1% is in the top ten. General study findings and limits: A later analysis showed that HLA-associated TCR beta chains had undergone more clonal expansion than equally common others. As a later analysis showed, a missense DCLRE1C variant was linked to trimming of TCR beta V- and J-genes. Later work associated 17,000 or so TCR beta sequences with HLA alleles at 0.05 false discovery rate.

Sequences were obtained from PBMCs. The chain links TRBV5-4 to TRBJ2-4; D perhaps matches TRBD1 (6 bases). The clonotype originates from a man aged 25 to 40 in good health and CMV-seronegative. The CDR3 protein is CASSLLTGEKNIQYF. CDR3 nucleotides: TGTGCCAGCAGCTTGTTGACAGGAGAGAAAAACATTCAGTACTTC. The full variable domain, its missing parts supplied by reference TRBV5-4 and TRBJ2-4, is ETGVTQSPTHLIKTRGQQVTLRCSSQSGHNTVSWYQQALGQGPQFIFQYYREEENGRGNFPPRFSGLQFPNYSSELNVNALELDDSALYLCASSLLTGEKNIQYFGAGTRLSVL.